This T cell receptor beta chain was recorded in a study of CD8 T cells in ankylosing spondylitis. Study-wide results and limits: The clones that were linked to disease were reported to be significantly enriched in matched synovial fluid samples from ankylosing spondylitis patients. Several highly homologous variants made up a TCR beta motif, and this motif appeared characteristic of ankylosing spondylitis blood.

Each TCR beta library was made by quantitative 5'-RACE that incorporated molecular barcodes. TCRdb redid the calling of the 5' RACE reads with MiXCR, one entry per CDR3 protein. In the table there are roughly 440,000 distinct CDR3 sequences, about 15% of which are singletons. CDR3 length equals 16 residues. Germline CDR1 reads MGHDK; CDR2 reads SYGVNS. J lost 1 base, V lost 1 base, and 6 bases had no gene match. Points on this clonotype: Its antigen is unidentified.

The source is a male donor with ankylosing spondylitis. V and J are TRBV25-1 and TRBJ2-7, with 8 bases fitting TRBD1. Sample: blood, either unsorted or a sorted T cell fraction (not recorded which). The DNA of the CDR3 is TGTGCCAGCAGTGAATGGGAGACAGGGGAATCCTACGAGCAGTACTTC. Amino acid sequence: CASSEWETGESYEQYF.